Listed below are T cell receptor beta chains from one sample, sequenced in a study of blood T cell repertoires in COVID-19. Assay: immunoSEQ multiplex PCR; the TCRdb copy retains only in-frame clones and omits some. The table shows 260,000 or so clones, with approximately 90% occurring only once. The sample was PBMCs or T cells enriched from blood (not recorded which). The source of these receptors is a woman under 40 with acute COVID-19. The CDR3 runs from the conserved cysteine through the conserved F or W. Size tells how often a clone was seen (once, few, many) or the class of an expanded clone, and some rows leave it out.

j_call	cdr3_length	v_call	clone_size	cdr3_aa
TRBJ1-1	13	TRBV5-8	-	CASSPDRSLEAFF
TRBJ2-3	20	TRBV4-1	-	CASSQDPGTSGGASPDTQYF
TRBJ1-5	14	TRBV19	-	CASTKGGVGQPQHF
TRBJ1-2	16	TRBV19	-	CASSIDAGMASYGYTF
TRBJ1-6	15	TRBV3-1/TRBV3-2	-	CASRTGTEYNSPLHF
TRBJ1-6	15	TRBV18	-	CASSPYRTDNPPLHF
TRBJ2-5	15	TRBV9	-	CASSVGGVIAETQYF
TRBJ2-5	14	TRBV23-1	few	CASSGQGIQETQYF
TRBJ2-1	20	TRBV12-5	once	CASGPPRLAGVRSSYNEQFF
TRBJ1-6	13	TRBV7-9	-	CASSLPSNSPLHF
TRBJ1-5	12	TRBV6-2/TRBV6-3	-	CASSHGDQPQHF
TRBJ2-7	14	TRBV19	-	CASSIQTGIYEQYF
TRBJ1-1	15	TRBV4-1	-	CASSQVGRVRTEAFF
TRBJ2-7	13	TRBV12-3/TRBV12-4	-	CASTLWDSEEQYF
TRBJ2-7	12	TRBV12-3/TRBV12-4	-	CASSRENYEQYF
TRBJ2-7	17	TRBV27	once	CASSEGQGLGSLYEQYF
TRBJ2-7	15	TRBV11-2	-	CASSSTGADSYEQYF
TRBJ1-2	13	TRBV6-5	-	CASSPGGRLGYTF
TRBJ2-2	17	TRBV4-1	-	CASSQEIQSLFTGELFF
TRBJ1-2	16	TRBV7-9	-	CASSPRQGTTNYGYTF
TRBJ2-1	14	TRBV5-1	few	CASSPDSSDNEQFF
TRBJ1-3	15	TRBV6-6	-	CASSYMQGAGNTIYF
TRBJ1-2	14	TRBV29-1	few	CSVAEDRGRDGYTF
TRBJ1-1	17	TRBV4-1	-	CASSQAGTGDRQPEAFF
TRBJ1-5	17	TRBV6-2/TRBV6-3	-	CASSYGGRGSGNQPQHF
TRBJ2-6	14	TRBV10-3	-	CAISPGTGANVLTF
TRBJ2-6	17	TRBV10-1	few	CASSPLRDNSGANVLTF
TRBJ1-2	16	TRBV25-1	-	CASSDPGQGENYGYTF
TRBJ1-1	11	TRBV6-1	-	CASSDRTEAFF
TRBJ1-1	12	TRBV7-9	-	CASSLTGPPAFF
TRBJ1-2	11	TRBV28	few	CASSLGTVPHF
TRBJ1-1	15	TRBV19	-	CASRLGPTRTLEAFF
TRBJ2-2	17	TRBV4-1	-	CASSQFPTSGGAGELFF
TRBJ2-1	13	TRBV12-3/TRBV12-4	-	CASSPTAEGEQFF
TRBJ2-1	11	TRBV6-1	few	CASSEGREQFF
TRBJ1-3	15	TRBV7-2	-	CASSLVGGSGNTIYF
TRBJ2-7	13	TRBV3-1/TRBV3-2	-	CASSQGTGYEQYF
TRBJ2-3	17	TRBV15	-	CATGPRGRESYTDTQYF
TRBJ1-1	14	TRBV27	-	CASSLTDPNTEAFF
TRBJ2-3	12	TRBV29-1	-	CSVETSTDTQYF
TRBJ1-4	15	TRBV30	-	CAWSVPGTGVEKLFF
TRBJ2-5	15	TRBV19	-	CASSTWTGDQETQYF